This T cell receptor (beta chain) was captured in a study of blood T cell repertoires in COVID-19 (dated by TCRdb to between 2020 and 2021). About the study as a whole: Samples covering the acute and convalescent phases of COVID-19 were provided by collaborators in the United States, Italy and Spain. The samples were drawn from two sources: the first 160 participants of the ongoing ImmuneRACE study, and about 1,300 subjects contributed by 6 global collaborators. Nearly every sample came with metadata listing a de-identified subject ID, COVID-19 status, age in years and sex. HLA class I and class II types, where available, came from metadata supplied by the sample provider rather than from assay-based typing. The dataset comprised deeply sampled blood TCRbeta repertoires from subjects exposed to, actively infected with, or recovered from COVID-19. The repertoires were released in a freely available public database meant as a resource for research on the immune response to SARS-CoV-2. The prospective study material was composed of cDNA or gDNA derived from T cells, B-cell-depleted T cells, or PBMCs.

As concerns this clone: The antigen it binds to is not known. No per-base quality is available; no much larger clone lies one base away.

Counted from cysteine to phenylalanine, this CDR3 has 18 amino acids. Only CDR3 DNA is held: 54 bases, read in frame from base 1. CDR1 and CDR2 are read off the germline V gene as SGHTA and FQGNSA. From V the trimming removes 5 bases and from J it removes 1 base, while the gene matches leave 12 bases of the junction unaccounted for. TCRbeta CDR3 regions were amplified from genomic DNA by means of the immunoSEQ Assay, a bias-controlled multiplex PCR. The authors' pipeline ran thus. The number of nucleated cells in each sample was estimated from the amplification of reference gene primers within the assay. To quantify the absolute abundance of each unique TCRbeta CDR3 rearrangement, sequence reads were collapsed and filtered. For each sample, productive Simpson clonality was calculated as the square root of Simpson's diversity index over productive rearrangements. This is the immuneACCESS table as TCRdb keeps it, with only in-frame sequences that have V and J called. A part of the clones is gone; compared with another copy, unresolved V genes explain less than half, and the rest is unexplained. From that table come the V and J calls and clone size; the DNA was used to work out D and trimming. Present in this sample are hundreds of thousands of clones, 89% of which were seen just once. Roughly 8.9% of the sample goes to the ten largest clones.

Participants in the prospective study were aged roughly 18 to 89 years, lived in some 24 United States geographic areas, and enrolled through a virtual design. Cohort assignment in the prospective study relied on participant-reported clinical history from a screening survey and a study questionnaire. Recovered participants in ImmuneRACE Cohort 3 were defined as having two consecutive negative NP/OP PCR tests, clearance from a healthcare professional, or resolution of symptoms. In the prospective study, mobile phlebotomists collected whole blood, serum and a nasopharyngeal or oropharyngeal swab from each participant. Over a roughly 2-month period, participants in the prospective study had the option of providing additional blood draws and questionnaires. Before DNA extraction, blood samples from the prospective study were shipped at room temperature or frozen. The study at large found these results: Clinical and demographic metadata were provided uncurated, with the amount varying by source and participant.

This TCR was sampled from a woman aged 40 to 50 who had recovered from COVID-19. Sequencing input: PBMCs or T cells enriched from blood (not recorded which). The chain couples TRBV7-2 to TRBJ2-3; 10 bases in the middle match TRBD2. CDR3 sequence: CASSPPPSGRWGTDTQYF. DNA sequence: TGTGCCAGCAGCCCCCCCCCTAGCGGGAGATGGGGCACAGATACGCAGTATTTT.